The 9 T cell receptor beta chains below were found in one sample sequenced in a study of blood T cell repertoires in COVID-19. Sequencing was performed with immunoSEQ multiplex PCR; in TCRdb, only in-frame clones are kept and a portion is missing. Of about 83,000 clones listed, roughly 86% are singletons. Source material: peripheral blood. The receptors were gathered from a man aged 45-65 years with active COVID-19.

This rearrangement joins TRBV12-3 or TRBV12-4 to TRBJ1-1; no definite D call. The CDR3 totals 13 residues. Trimming removed 3 bases from V and 1 base from J, with 6 bases in between. The CDR3 reads CASSFFRNTEAFF. DNA for the CDR3: TGTGCCAGCAGTTTTTTTCGGAACACTGAAGCTTTCTTT.

This clone appeared once. The chain uses TRBV6-2 or TRBV6-3 and TRBJ2-7; D might be TRBD2 (6 bases). CDR3 size: 15 residues. Per germline, CDR1 MNHEY and CDR2 SVGEGT. V gave up 4 bases and J gave up 0 bases, with 13 bases separating them. This CDR3 reads CASSWDLPSSYEQYF. CDR3 nucleotides: TGTGCCAGCAGTTGGGACTTACCGAGCTCCTACGAGCAGTACTTC.

The V and J genes are TRBV28 and TRBJ1-1; D unclear. V was clipped by 6 bases and J by 4 bases, with 9 bases between them. The CDR3 spans 12 residues. Per the germline V gene, CDR1 is MDHEN and CDR2 is SYDVKM. CDR3 residues: CASRQDITEAFF. For the CDR3, the DNA is TGTGCCAGCAGGCAGGATATCACTGAAGCTTTCTTT.

V usage is TRBV24-1 and J usage is TRBJ1-5; 9 nucleotides align to TRBD1. Trimming removed 5 bases from V and 2 bases from J; junction bases left unmatched: 0. The V gene's germline CDR1 is KGHDR and CDR2 SFDVKD. This CDR3 is built from 14 residues. CDR3 bases: TGTGCCACCAGTGGACAGGGGGGCAATCAGCCCCAGCATTTT. Its translation is CATSGQGGNQPQHF.

V gene TRBV14 combines with J gene TRBJ1-1; 8 bases are a match to TRBD1. After removal of 2 bases from V and 4 bases from J, the junction contained 6 bases not matched to a gene. Germline values: CDR1 SGHDN, CDR2 FVKESK. The CDR3 spans 15 residues. Here the CDR3 reads CASSQRTGRTTEAFF. DNA for the CDR3: TGTGCCAGCAGCCAACGGACAGGGAGAACCACTGAAGCTTTCTTT.

The rearrangement joins TRBV12-3 or TRBV12-4 to TRBJ1-1; D is perhaps TRBD1 (6 bases). V was trimmed by 5 bases and J by 13 bases, leaving 17 bases between them. This CDR3 spans 12 amino acids. The CDR3 loop is CASSPGGSRHFF. The CDR3 DNA reads TGTGCCAGCAGTCCGGGGGGCAGTAGGCATTTCTTT.

This chain links TRBV7-2 with TRBJ2-7; no clear D gene. CDR3 length equals 14 residues. Trimming left V 1 base short and J 2 bases short, with 9 bases between. CDR1 is SGHTA, CDR2 FQGNSA, per germline. The CDR3 spells CASSLEYSAYEQYF. DNA of the CDR3: TGTGCCAGCAGCTTAGAATACTCCGCCTACGAGCAGTACTTC.

V gene TRBV3-1 (or the pseudogene TRBV3-2) combines with J gene TRBJ2-2; maybe TRBD1 (6 bases). V lost 4 bases to trimming and J lost 7 bases, with 16 bases between them. CDR1 LGHDT and CDR2 YNNKEL come from the germline V gene (reference sequence). The CDR3 is made up of 15 amino acids. The CDR3 loop reads CASSRRTAGIGELFF. The DNA of the CDR3 is TGTGCCAGCAGCCGACGGACAGCAGGGATCGGGGAGCTGTTTTTT.

The genes are TRBV19 and TRBJ2-1; 13 nucleotides agree with TRBD2. V gave up 6 bases and J gave up 9 bases; unmatched junction bases: 8. This CDR3 spans 15 amino acids. Per the germline V gene, CDR1 is LNHDA and CDR2 is SQIVND (reference sequence). CDR3 amino acids: CASRATSGRLGEQFF. The DNA for the CDR3 is TGTGCCAGTAGGGCGACTAGCGGGAGGCTGGGTGAGCAGTTCTTC.